This T cell receptor (beta chain) was captured by sequencing in a study of cytomegalovirus exposure and HLA in healthy donors. Study details: From donors who were HLA-typed, an early data release held around 85 million unique TCRs. Study outcomes and limitations: A few chains tied to CMV proved CMV antigen-specific in vitro.

On this clone: Its specificity is not known.

CDR1 and CDR2 (germline): SEHNR, FQNEAQ (reference sequence). This CDR3 region has 16 residues. V was clipped by 5 bases and J by 8 bases; unmatched bases: 13. 13 Jbeta primers and 60 Vbeta primers were used for the PCR. TCRdb's table, derived via immunoSEQ multiplex PCR, lists solely in-frame clones and lacks some. The table has 75,000 to 100,000 clones, 73% seen once. The sequenced material came from PBMCs. This receptor was obtained from a man in his forties in good health and CMV-seronegative. The J gene is TRBJ2-1, the V gene TRBV7-9; 9 positions match TRBD1. The CDR3 nucleotides are TGTGCCAGCAGCCAGCCCGGGACAGGGAGTTTCGATGAGCAGTTCTTC. Its translation: CASSQPGTGSFDEQFF.